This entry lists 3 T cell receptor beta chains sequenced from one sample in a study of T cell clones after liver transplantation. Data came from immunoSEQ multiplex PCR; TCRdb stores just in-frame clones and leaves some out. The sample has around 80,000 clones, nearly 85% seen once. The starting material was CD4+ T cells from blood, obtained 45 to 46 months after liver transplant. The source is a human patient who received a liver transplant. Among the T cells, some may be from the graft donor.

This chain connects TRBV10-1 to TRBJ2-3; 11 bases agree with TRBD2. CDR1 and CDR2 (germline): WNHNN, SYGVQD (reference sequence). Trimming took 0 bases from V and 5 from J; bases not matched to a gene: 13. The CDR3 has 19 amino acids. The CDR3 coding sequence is TGCGCCAGCAGTGAGTCCGGGTATGGTAGCGGGAGGGCCAAAGATACGCAGTATTTT. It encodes CASSESGYGSGRAKDTQYF.

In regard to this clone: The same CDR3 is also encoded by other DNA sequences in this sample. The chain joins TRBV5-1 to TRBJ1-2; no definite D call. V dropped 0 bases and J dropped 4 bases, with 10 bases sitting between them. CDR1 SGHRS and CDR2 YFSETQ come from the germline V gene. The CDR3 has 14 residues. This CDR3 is CASSLAAGSYGYTF. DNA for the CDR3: TGCGCCAGCAGCTTGGCAGCCGGCTCCTATGGCTACACCTTC.

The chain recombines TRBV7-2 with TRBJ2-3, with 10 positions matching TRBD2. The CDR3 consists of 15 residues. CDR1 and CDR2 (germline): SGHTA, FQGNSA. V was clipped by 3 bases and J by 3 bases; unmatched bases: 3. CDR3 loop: CASSLSGRGTDTQYF. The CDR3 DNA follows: TGTGCCAGCAGCTTGAGCGGGAGGGGGACAGATACGCAGTATTTT.